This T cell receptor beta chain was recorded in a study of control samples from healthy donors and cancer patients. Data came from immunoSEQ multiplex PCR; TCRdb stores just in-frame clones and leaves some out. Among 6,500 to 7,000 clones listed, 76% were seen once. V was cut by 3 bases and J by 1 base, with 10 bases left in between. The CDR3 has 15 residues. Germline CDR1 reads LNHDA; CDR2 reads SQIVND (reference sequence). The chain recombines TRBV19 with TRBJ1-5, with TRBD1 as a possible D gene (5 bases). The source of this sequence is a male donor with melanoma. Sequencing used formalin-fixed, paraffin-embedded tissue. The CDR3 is CASSMDTLSNQPQHF. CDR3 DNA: TGTGCCAGTAGTATGGACACCTTGAGCAATCAGCCCCAGCATTTT.